The 24 T cell receptor beta chains below were found in one sample sequenced in a study of shared clonotypes between healthy human individuals (dated by TCRdb to the early 2020s). The protocol used for the library was the immunoSEQ multiplex PCR assay. In TCRdb, the immuneACCESS table is reduced to in-frame sequences with V and J assigned. These tables do not hold every clone; where another copy was compared, an unresolved V gene accounts for under half, and the others remain unexplained. Counted in this sample were about 180,000 clones; just under 95% of them appeared once. In total, the top ten clones hold 0.067% of the sample. Specimen: naive CD4+ T cells sorted from blood. Read against the paper, the sample's cell subset or site label means: CD45RA+ positively selected. These receptors all stem from a woman aged 30 to 39 in good health.

J is TRBJ2-7 and V is TRBV28, with a possible D match to TRBD2 (6 bases). The V and J ends lost 10 bases and 4 bases respectively, with 26 bases between them. The V gene's germline CDR1 is MDHEN and CDR2 SYDVKM. The length of the CDR3 is 16 residues. The CDR3 nucleotides read TGTGCCACCGTGCACTCGGAGGGGCAGTTGAATTACGAGCAGTACTTC. Protein: CATVHSEGQLNYEQYF.

The chain uses TRBV11-2 and TRBJ2-7; possibly TRBD1 for D (6 bases). There are 13 residues in the CDR3. V dropped 5 bases and J dropped 5 bases, with 13 bases sitting between them. The germline gives CDR1 SGHAT, CDR2 FQNNGV. The DNA of the CDR3 is TGTGCCAGCAGCATTGGACAGATCCACGAGCAGTACTTC. Translated, it gives CASSIGQIHEQYF. The full variable domain, rest sourced from reference TRBV11-2 and TRBJ2-7, is EAGVAQSPRYKIIEKRQSVAFWCNPISGHATLYWYQQILGQGPKLLIQFQNNGVVDDSQLPKDRFSAERLKGVDSTLKIQPAKLEDSAVYLCASSIGQIHEQYFGPGTRLTVT.

V is TRBV30 and J is TRBJ2-7, with D maybe TRBD2 (5 bases). V dropped 0 bases and J dropped 0 bases, with 21 bases sitting between them. The CDR3 spans 18 residues. CDR1 is GTSNPN, CDR2 SVGIG, per germline (reference sequence). The CDR3: CAWSVKTVPRRVSYEQYF. The CDR3 bases are TGTGCCTGGAGTGTAAAAACAGTGCCCAGGCGGGTCTCCTACGAGCAGTACTTC.

This clone was counted once. The J gene is TRBJ1-1, the V gene TRBV5-4; no clear D gene. Looked up from germline, CDR1 is SGHNT and CDR2 is YYREEE (reference sequence). This CDR3 spans 10 amino acids. Trimming took 1 base from V and 10 from J, leaving 5 bases between them. The CDR3 DNA is TGTGCCAGCAGCTTGCAGGTAGCTTTCTTT. It yields the protein CASSLQVAFF.

The CDR3 nucleotides read TGTGCCAGCAGTCCTCTGGGACAGGGTCCCACTGAAGCTTTCTTT. The encoded protein is CASSPLGQGPTEAFF. This chain connects TRBV6-5 to TRBJ1-1, with 9 positions matching TRBD1. CDR3 length: 15 amino acids. V lost 5 bases and J lost 4; bases outside the gene matches: 8. Looked up from germline, CDR1 is MNHEY and CDR2 is SVGAGI.

The chain recombines TRBV2 with TRBJ2-5; 7 bases map to TRBD1. CDR3 length: 13 amino acids. Unmatched junction bases numbered 6, after V lost 7 bases and J lost 4 bases. Germline V lookup: CDR1 SNHLY, CDR2 FYNNEI. CDR3 protein: CASTDRVLETQYF. CDR3 DNA: TGTGCCAGCACCGACAGGGTTTTAGAGACCCAGTACTTC.

The V call is TRBV28, the J call TRBJ2-7; no clear D gene. CDR1 and CDR2 (germline): MDHEN, SYDVKM. Trimming took 5 bases from V and 1 from J, leaving 6 bases between them. The CDR3 totals 12 residues. Written as DNA, the CDR3 is TGTGCCAGCAGTGAGAGTTCCTACGAGCAGTACTTC. This sequence encodes CASSESSYEQYF.

The chain couples TRBV29-1 to TRBJ2-2; D is tentatively TRBD1 or TRBD2 (5 bases each). V was pared by 4 bases and J by 1 base, with 13 bases between. This CDR3 is 15 amino acids long. The V gene's germline CDR1 is SQVTM and CDR2 ANQGSEA. The CDR3 here is CSVVAGSLNTGELFF. The CDR3 DNA follows: TGCAGCGTTGTGGCAGGGAGCTTGAACACCGGGGAGCTGTTTTTT.

The V call is TRBV28, the J call TRBJ2-7; D possibly corresponds to TRBD2 (5 bases). Germline assignment: CDR1 MDHEN and CDR2 SYDVKM. V lost 3 bases to trimming and J lost 2 bases, with 14 bases between them. There are 15 residues in the CDR3. As DNA, the CDR3 is TGTGCCAGCAGTTTCCCCTCGGGAAACGCCTACGAGCAGTACTTC. It codes for CASSFPSGNAYEQYF. Looking up the rest from reference TRBV28 and TRBJ2-7 gives the full variable domain: DVKVTQSSRYLVKRTGEKVFLECVQDMDHENMFWYRQDPGLGLRLIYFSYDVKMKEKGDIPEGYSVSREKKERFSLILESASTNQTSMYLCASSFPSGNAYEQYFGPGTRLTVT.

As to this clone: This CDR3 is also generated by other DNA sequences in the sample. The chain joins TRBV28 to TRBJ2-7, with D possibly being TRBD1 or TRBD2 (5 bases each). With 1 base removed from V and 0 bases from J, the gap between germline ends came to 7 bases. This CDR3 spans 14 amino acids. CDR1 and CDR2 (germline): MDHEN, SYDVKM. The CDR3 is CASSLSGPSYEQYF. The CDR3, as DNA: TGTGCCAGCAGTTTATCGGGACCCTCCTACGAGCAGTACTTC.

The genes are TRBV28 and TRBJ2-7, with TRBD2 matching 7 bases. The V and J ends lost 2 bases and 3 bases, in that order; junction bases with no gene match: 7. This CDR3 contains 15 residues. Germline V lookup: CDR1 MDHEN, CDR2 SYDVKM. In DNA, the CDR3 is TGTGCCAGCAGTTTAGGTGGAGCGGGATACTACGAGCAGTACTTC. The encoded protein is CASSLGGAGYYEQYF. The full variable domain, its missing parts supplied by reference TRBV28 and TRBJ2-7, is DVKVTQSSRYLVKRTGEKVFLECVQDMDHENMFWYRQDPGLGLRLIYFSYDVKMKEKGDIPEGYSVSREKKERFSLILESASTNQTSMYLCASSLGGAGYYEQYFGPGTRLTVT.

The gene calls are TRBV28 and TRBJ1-6; TRBD1 aligns across 9 bases. V dropped 5 bases and J dropped 9; count of bases not matched to a gene: 8. CDR1 is MDHEN, CDR2 SYDVKM, per germline. This CDR3 has 15 amino acids. The CDR3 DNA sequence: TGTGCCAGCAGTCCGGACAGGGGATTAGGTTCACCCCTCCACTTT. As protein: CASSPDRGLGSPLHF.

The chain uses TRBV10-1 and TRBJ1-1; TRBD1 might be the D (5 bases). The V and J ends lost 6 bases and 3 bases respectively, with 11 bases between them. This CDR3 is built from 13 residues. Per the germline V gene, CDR1 is WNHNN and CDR2 is SYGVQD (reference sequence). CDR3 protein: CASRSRGDTEAFF. CDR3 sequence (DNA): TGCGCCAGCAGATCACGAGGGGACACTGAAGCTTTCTTT.

This clone appeared a single time. This chain uses TRBV30 with TRBJ1-4; TRBD1 is a possible D gene (5 bases). The CDR3 runs 18 residues. The V gene lost 0 bases and the J gene lost 5 bases, with 22 bases spanning the gap. Germline V lookup: CDR1 GTSNPN, CDR2 SVGIG (reference sequence). Here the CDR3 reads CAWSVSPQVGTLNEKLFF. CDR3 bases: TGTGCCTGGAGTGTAAGCCCACAGGTCGGGACTTTGAATGAAAAACTGTTTTTT.

The chain recombines TRBV19 with TRBJ2-7, with TRBD2 as a possible D gene (5 bases). Germline CDR1 reads LNHDA; CDR2 reads SQIVND (reference sequence). V lost 1 base and J lost 0, with 13 bases in between. The CDR3 runs to 16 residues. The CDR3, as DNA: TGTGCCAGTAGTATAGGACCGAGCGGTAGCTCCTACGAGCAGTACTTC. Translated: CASSIGPSGSSYEQYF.

The chain joins TRBV15 to TRBJ2-3; TRBD2 agrees at 8 bases. Germline lookup yields CDR1 LNHNV and CDR2 YYDKDF (reference sequence). Trimming at V came to 1 base and at J to 2 bases, leaving 8 bases not matched to a gene. The CDR3 is 17 residues long. The CDR3 is CATSRAVTSGITDTQYF. CDR3 in DNA: TGTGCCACCAGCAGAGCTGTAACTAGCGGCATCACAGATACGCAGTATTTT. The full variable domain, its missing parts supplied by reference TRBV15 and TRBJ2-3, is DAMVIQNPRYQVTQFGKPVTLSCSQTLNHNVMYWYQQKSSQAPKLLFHYYDKDFNNEADTPDNFQSRRPNTSFCFLDIRSPGLGDTAMYLCATSRAVTSGITDTQYFGPGTRLTVL.

The chain has TRBV7-8 and TRBJ2-7; D not resolved. Germline V gene sequence: CDR1 SGHVS, CDR2 FQNEAQ. V was shortened by 3 bases and J by 6 bases, with 12 bases between the two germline ends. This CDR3 has 13 amino acids. The CDR3 here is CASSFAAELEQYF. CDR3 bases: TGTGCCAGCAGCTTTGCGGCTGAACTCGAGCAGTACTTC. The whole variable domain, filled in from reference TRBV7-8 and TRBJ2-7, reads GAGVSQSPRYKVAKRGQDVALRCDPISGHVSLFWYQQALGQGPEFLTYFQNEAQLDKSGLPSDRFFAERPEGSVSTLKIQRTQQEDSAVYLCASSFAAELEQYFGPGTRLTVT.

The chain combines TRBV2 with TRBJ1-1, with D uncertain. Germline V lookup: CDR1 SNHLY, CDR2 FYNNEI. The germline V and J ends were trimmed by 1 base and 7 bases, with 16 bases remaining between them. The CDR3 consists of 15 residues. Here the CDR3 reads CASSEDRGFGFEAFF. The DNA for the CDR3 is TGTGCCAGCAGTGAAGATCGAGGATTTGGATTTGAAGCTTTCTTT.

Turning to this clone: This sample includes further DNA sequences coding for the same CDR3. The chain links TRBV19 to TRBJ1-4; D gene uncertain. CDR1 and CDR2 (germline): LNHDA, SQIVND (reference sequence). The CDR3 is made up of 14 amino acids. The V and J ends lost 6 bases and 0 bases respectively, with 8 bases between them. CDR3 bases: TGTGCCAGTAGGGACGGGCCAACTAATGAAAAACTGTTTTTT. Amino acid sequence: CASRDGPTNEKLFF.

The chain recombines TRBV28 with TRBJ2-6; D is uncertain. CDR1 and CDR2 from the germline V gene are MDHEN and SYDVKM. This CDR3 is built from 13 residues. V was cut by 6 bases and J by 0 bases, with 3 bases left in between. The CDR3: CASRYSGANVLTF. The CDR3 DNA sequence: TGTGCCAGCAGATACTCTGGGGCCAACGTCCTGACTTTC.

The chain links TRBV11-1 to TRBJ2-7; 12 positions agree with TRBD2. Germline V lookup: CDR1 SGHAT, CDR2 FQDESV (reference sequence). V shed 11 bases, J shed 1 base, and the junction held 6 bases outside the gene matches. This CDR3 contains 14 residues. CDR3 residues: CACELAGGSYEQYF. The CDR3 nucleotides read TGTGCCTGTGAACTAGCGGGAGGATCCTACGAGCAGTACTTC. The full variable domain, in which reference TRBV11-1 and TRBJ2-7 provide the parts outside the CDR3, is EAEVAQSPRYKITEKSQAVAFWCDPISGHATLYWYRQILGQGPELLVQFQDESVVDDSQLPKDRFSAERLKGVDSTLKIQPAELGDSAMYLCACELAGGSYEQYFGPGTRLTVT.

This clone showed up just once. The chain employs TRBV28 and TRBJ2-7, with 8 bases lining up with TRBD1. The junction had 6 bases not matched to a gene; V was cut back by 5 bases and J by 3 bases. The germline V gene encodes CDR1 MDHEN and CDR2 SYDVKM. This CDR3 is 14 amino acids long. The CDR3 loop reads CASSPTGVGYEQYF. CDR3 coding DNA: TGTGCCAGCAGTCCGACAGGGGTCGGCTACGAGCAGTACTTC. Complete variable domain (other parts from reference TRBV28 and TRBJ2-7): DVKVTQSSRYLVKRTGEKVFLECVQDMDHENMFWYRQDPGLGLRLIYFSYDVKMKEKGDIPEGYSVSREKKERFSLILESASTNQTSMYLCASSPTGVGYEQYFGPGTRLTVT.

The chain is built from TRBV2 and TRBJ1-5; D gene unclear. This CDR3 contains 13 residues. Trimming removed 11 bases at V and 4 bases at J, with 15 bases between. Germline V CDR1 and CDR2: SNHLY, FYNNEI. The CDR3 is CAGGQDANQPQHF. DNA for the CDR3: TGTGCCGGAGGTCAGGACGCGAATCAGCCCCAGCATTTT.

The chain has TRBV10-3 and TRBJ2-1; 12 nucleotides align to TRBD2. This CDR3 is 19 amino acids long. V lost 0 bases, J lost 0 bases, and 6 bases stayed unmatched. Germline V gene lookup returns CDR1 ENHRY and CDR2 SYGVKD. The CDR3 loop reads CAISESPLAGGISYNEQFF. For the CDR3, the DNA is TGTGCCATCAGTGAGTCCCCACTAGCGGGAGGCATCTCCTACAATGAGCAGTTCTTC.